Listed below are T cell receptor beta chains from one sample, sequenced in a study of T cell responses to AZD1222 COVID-19 vaccine. Repertoires were generated with immunoSEQ multiplex PCR, while TCRdb's copy carries only in-frame clones and drops some. The data show more than 120,000 clones, approximately 87% seen once. The sequences come from peripheral blood, collected 28 days after the second AZD1222 dose. All receptors come from an adult who received the AZD1222 COVID-19 vaccine. CDR3s include the opening cysteine and the closing phenylalanine or tryptophan. A D gene is named only where the DNA matches it firmly. The size entry is marked missing in some rows and otherwise reads once, few, many or a size class.

j_call: TRBJ2-1; d_call: TRBD2; clone_size: -; v_call: TRBV2; cdr3_nt: TGTGCCAGCAGTGAAGCGGGAGGGCCCTCCAATGAGCAGTTCTTC; cdr3_aa: CASSEAGGPSNEQFF
j_call: TRBJ1-2; d_call: -; clone_size: -; v_call: TRBV4-2; cdr3_nt: TGTGCCAGCAGCCAAGGGGCAGGGAGCTATGGCTACACCTTC; cdr3_aa: CASSQGAGSYGYTF
j_call: TRBJ1-2; d_call: TRBD1; clone_size: -; v_call: TRBV20-1; cdr3_nt: TGCAGTGCTACAGGGGGCTATGGCTACACCTTC; cdr3_aa: CSATGGYGYTF
j_call: TRBJ1-5; d_call: -; clone_size: -; v_call: TRBV24-1; cdr3_nt: TGTGCCACCAAAAAGACAGAAAAGAGGTACCAGCCCCAGCATTTT; cdr3_aa: CATKKTEKRYQPQHF
j_call: TRBJ1-1; d_call: -; clone_size: -; v_call: TRBV12-5; cdr3_nt: TGTGCTAGTGGTTTTGGGGGGTCCTTCACTGAAGCTTTCTTT; cdr3_aa: CASGFGGSFTEAFF
j_call: TRBJ1-5; d_call: -; clone_size: -; v_call: TRBV24-1; cdr3_nt: TGTGCCACCAGTGATTTGGGGCGGCCCCAGCATTTT; cdr3_aa: CATSDLGRPQHF
j_call: TRBJ1-2; d_call: TRBD1; clone_size: -; v_call: TRBV7-9; cdr3_nt: TGTGCCAGCAGCGGACAGGGGATCGACTATGGCTACACCTTC; cdr3_aa: CASSGQGIDYGYTF
j_call: TRBJ1-4; d_call: -; clone_size: -; v_call: TRBV4-2; cdr3_nt: TGTGCCAGCAGCCAAGAGGGCCGGGGGTACGAAAAACTGTTTTTT; cdr3_aa: CASSQEGRGYEKLFF
j_call: TRBJ2-5; d_call: -; clone_size: -; v_call: TRBV6-1; cdr3_nt: TGTGCCAGCAGTGATGGGGTTGCGGAGACCCAGTACTTC; cdr3_aa: CASSDGVAETQYF
j_call: TRBJ2-7; d_call: TRBD1; clone_size: -; v_call: TRBV30; cdr3_nt: TGTGCCTGGAGTAAAGGACAGGGCTCCTACGAGCAGTACTTC; cdr3_aa: CAWSKGQGSYEQYF
j_call: TRBJ2-3; d_call: -; clone_size: -; v_call: TRBV6-4; cdr3_nt: TGTGCCAGCAGTGACTCGGTCGGGAATACGCAGTATTTT; cdr3_aa: CASSDSVGNTQYF
j_call: TRBJ2-1; d_call: -; clone_size: -; v_call: TRBV7-3; cdr3_nt: TGTGCCAGCAGCTTCGGGGGTTCCTACAATGAGCAGTTCTTC; cdr3_aa: CASSFGGSYNEQFF
j_call: TRBJ2-7; d_call: -; clone_size: -; v_call: TRBV20-1; cdr3_nt: TGCAGTGCCCCGTTGGACGAGCAGTACTTC; cdr3_aa: CSAPLDEQYF
j_call: TRBJ1-5; d_call: TRBD1; clone_size: -; v_call: TRBV19; cdr3_nt: TGTGCCAGTAGTATAGGACAGGGGGATCAGCCCCAGCATTTT; cdr3_aa: CASSIGQGDQPQHF
j_call: TRBJ1-6; d_call: -; clone_size: -; v_call: TRBV9; cdr3_nt: TGTGCCAGCAGCGCTACTGACACTTCACCCCTCCACTTT; cdr3_aa: CASSATDTSPLHF
j_call: TRBJ1-5; d_call: TRBD1; clone_size: -; v_call: TRBV30; cdr3_nt: TGTGCCTGGGGACAGGGAGTAGATCAGCCCCAGCATTTT; cdr3_aa: CAWGQGVDQPQHF
j_call: TRBJ1-2; d_call: -; clone_size: -; v_call: TRBV12-3/TRBV12-4; cdr3_nt: TGTGCCAGCAGTTCCTGGGACAACTATGGCTACACCTTC; cdr3_aa: CASSSWDNYGYTF
j_call: TRBJ1-1; d_call: -; clone_size: -; v_call: TRBV6-1; cdr3_nt: TGTGCCAGCAGTGATTTTGATAACCCTTCGGTGAACACTGAAGCTTTCTTT; cdr3_aa: CASSDFDNPSVNTEAFF
j_call: TRBJ1-4; d_call: TRBD1; clone_size: -; v_call: TRBV5-1; cdr3_nt: TGCGCCAGCAGTTCAACCAACAGGGGTGAAAAACTGTTTTTT; cdr3_aa: CASSSTNRGEKLFF
j_call: TRBJ2-5; d_call: -; clone_size: -; v_call: TRBV10-3; cdr3_nt: TGTGCCATCATGGACAGCCAAGAGACCCAGTACTTC; cdr3_aa: CAIMDSQETQYF
j_call: TRBJ1-1; d_call: -; clone_size: -; v_call: TRBV7-9; cdr3_nt: TGTGCCAGCAGCTTAGGCGGCGGTTTGAACACTGAAGCTTTCTTT; cdr3_aa: CASSLGGGLNTEAFF
j_call: TRBJ2-3; d_call: -; clone_size: -; v_call: TRBV11-2; cdr3_nt: TGTGCCAGCAGCCCCGGACAGACACCCACAGATACGCAGTATTTT; cdr3_aa: CASSPGQTPTDTQYF
j_call: TRBJ2-1; d_call: TRBD1; clone_size: -; v_call: TRBV24-1; cdr3_nt: TGTGCCACCAGTGATGCCTCCGGGACAGGGTTCAATGAGCAGTTCTTC; cdr3_aa: CATSDASGTGFNEQFF
j_call: TRBJ1-2; d_call: TRBD1; clone_size: -; v_call: TRBV7-8; cdr3_nt: TGTGCCAGCAGCCGAGAGGGACAGGCTATGGGCTACACCTTC; cdr3_aa: CASSREGQAMGYTF
j_call: TRBJ1-3; d_call: -; clone_size: -; v_call: TRBV7-8; cdr3_nt: TGTGCCAGCAGCTTAATCAGGTCCTCTGGAAACACCATATATTTT; cdr3_aa: CASSLIRSSGNTIYF
j_call: TRBJ2-6; d_call: -; clone_size: -; v_call: TRBV9; cdr3_nt: TGTGCCAGCAGCCGGTTTGACGTCCCAATCTCTGGGGCCAACGTCCTGACTTTC; cdr3_aa: CASSRFDVPISGANVLTF
j_call: TRBJ1-2; d_call: -; clone_size: -; v_call: TRBV27; cdr3_nt: TGTGCCAGCAGTTTGGACGGGATCTATGGCTACACCTTC; cdr3_aa: CASSLDGIYGYTF
j_call: TRBJ1-4; d_call: TRBD1; clone_size: -; v_call: TRBV3-1/TRBV3-2; cdr3_nt: TGTGCCAGCAGCCCCCGGGACAGGGGAAGTTCAACTAATGAAAAACTGTTTTTT; cdr3_aa: CASSPRDRGSSTNEKLFF
j_call: TRBJ1-1; d_call: -; clone_size: -; v_call: TRBV9; cdr3_nt: TGTGCCAGCAGCGTTACAGGGAGGGACACTGAAGCTTTCTTT; cdr3_aa: CASSVTGRDTEAFF
j_call: TRBJ1-2; d_call: -; clone_size: -; v_call: TRBV7-2; cdr3_nt: TGTGCCAGCAGTCTCCACAGGGATGGCTACACCTTC; cdr3_aa: CASSLHRDGYTF
j_call: TRBJ2-1; d_call: TRBD1; clone_size: -; v_call: TRBV10-3; cdr3_nt: TGTGCCATCAGTGAGCCGCAGGGGGCCTCGAATGAGCAGTTCTTC; cdr3_aa: CAISEPQGASNEQFF
j_call: TRBJ1-3; d_call: -; clone_size: -; v_call: TRBV6-6; cdr3_nt: TGTGCCAGCAGTTCAGGCCTCTCTGGAAACACCATATATTTT; cdr3_aa: CASSSGLSGNTIYF
j_call: TRBJ2-7; d_call: TRBD1; clone_size: -; v_call: TRBV3-1/TRBV3-2; cdr3_nt: TGTGCCAGCAGCCCGACAGGGGTCCGATCCTACGAGCAGTACTTC; cdr3_aa: CASSPTGVRSYEQYF
j_call: TRBJ1-4; d_call: -; clone_size: -; v_call: TRBV30; cdr3_nt: TGTGCCTGGCCCCAAGAAGGCCGGCCTGAAAAACTGTTTTTT; cdr3_aa: CAWPQEGRPEKLFF
j_call: TRBJ2-2; d_call: -; clone_size: -; v_call: TRBV7-6; cdr3_nt: TGTGCCAGCAGCTTAACACCGTCGAACACCGGGGAGCTGTTTTTT; cdr3_aa: CASSLTPSNTGELFF
j_call: TRBJ2-1; d_call: -; clone_size: -; v_call: TRBV28; cdr3_nt: TGTGCCAGCAGTTTACGGGGCAATGAGCAGTTCTTC; cdr3_aa: CASSLRGNEQFF
j_call: TRBJ2-7; d_call: -; clone_size: few; v_call: TRBV7-9; cdr3_nt: TGTGCCAGCAGCTTAGTTCAGGTACGCGAGCAGTACTTC; cdr3_aa: CASSLVQVREQYF
j_call: TRBJ2-7; d_call: TRBD2; clone_size: -; v_call: TRBV19; cdr3_nt: TGTGCCAGTAGTATGGGAGGGGAGATCGTTTACGAGCAGTACTTC; cdr3_aa: CASSMGGEIVYEQYF
j_call: TRBJ2-5; d_call: TRBD1; clone_size: -; v_call: TRBV7-2; cdr3_nt: TGTGCCAGCAGCTTCCCAGGGGGCTTTACGGAGACCCAGTACTTC; cdr3_aa: CASSFPGGFTETQYF
j_call: TRBJ2-1; d_call: -; clone_size: -; v_call: TRBV5-4; cdr3_nt: TGTGCCAGCAGCTTGGCCCATACTTACAGCTCCTACAATGAGCAGTTCTTC; cdr3_aa: CASSLAHTYSSYNEQFF
j_call: TRBJ2-5; d_call: TRBD1; clone_size: -; v_call: TRBV6-5; cdr3_nt: TGTGCCAGTACCTCCGGGACAGGGGGAGAGACCCAGTACTTC; cdr3_aa: CASTSGTGGETQYF
j_call: TRBJ2-2; d_call: -; clone_size: -; v_call: TRBV20-1; cdr3_nt: TGCAGTGCCTACCAGGCCGGGGAGCTGTTTTTT; cdr3_aa: CSAYQAGELFF
j_call: TRBJ1-3; d_call: TRBD1; clone_size: -; v_call: TRBV10-3; cdr3_nt: TGTGCCACCGGCGAGACAGGGGCACTCTCTGGAAACACCATATATTTT; cdr3_aa: CATGETGALSGNTIYF
j_call: TRBJ1-4; d_call: -; clone_size: -; v_call: TRBV28; cdr3_nt: TGTGCCAGCAGTTTAGGGGGAGTCAATGAAAAACTGTTTTTT; cdr3_aa: CASSLGGVNEKLFF
j_call: TRBJ1-5; d_call: -; clone_size: -; v_call: TRBV2; cdr3_nt: TGTGCCAGCACGATGAGGGCGGGGGGTAATCAGCCCCAGCATTTT; cdr3_aa: CASTMRAGGNQPQHF
j_call: TRBJ2-1; d_call: -; clone_size: -; v_call: TRBV6-5; cdr3_nt: TGTGCCAGCAGACCTAGGGGCTATGAGCAGTTCTTC; cdr3_aa: CASRPRGYEQFF
j_call: TRBJ2-2; d_call: -; clone_size: -; v_call: TRBV3-1/TRBV3-2; cdr3_nt: TGTGCCAGCAGCCTCACTAGCCAACTCGGGGAGCTGTTTTTT; cdr3_aa: CASSLTSQLGELFF
j_call: TRBJ1-2; d_call: -; clone_size: -; v_call: TRBV28; cdr3_nt: TGTGCCAGCAGTCGACCGGGGGTGGGCTATGGCTACACCTTC; cdr3_aa: CASSRPGVGYGYTF
j_call: TRBJ1-1; d_call: -; clone_size: -; v_call: TRBV29-1; cdr3_nt: TGCAGCGTCCTCCTCGGACAGCTGATGAACACTGAAGCTTTCTTT; cdr3_aa: CSVLLGQLMNTEAFF
j_call: TRBJ1-6; d_call: -; clone_size: -; v_call: TRBV6-6; cdr3_nt: TGTGCCAGCAGTTACTATCAGGGTTTGAATTCACCCCTCCACTTT; cdr3_aa: CASSYYQGLNSPLHF
j_call: TRBJ2-3; d_call: -; clone_size: -; v_call: TRBV5-6; cdr3_nt: TGTGCCAGCAGCTTGGGGCTTGATACGCAGTATTTT; cdr3_aa: CASSLGLDTQYF
j_call: TRBJ1-6; d_call: TRBD1; clone_size: -; v_call: TRBV16; cdr3_nt: TGTGCCAGCAGCCCCCCGGGACAGGGAAGGTCACCCCTCCACTTT; cdr3_aa: CASSPPGQGRSPLHF
j_call: TRBJ2-7; d_call: TRBD1; clone_size: -; v_call: TRBV10-3; cdr3_nt: TGTGCCATCAGTGAGGGTCAGGGGGCGGCCGAGCAGTACTTC; cdr3_aa: CAISEGQGAAEQYF